There are many counts of the clone carrying this T cell receptor beta chain. Its target is not known. This CDR3 contains 14 residues. V lost 1 base, J lost 5 bases, and 11 bases lay in between. CDR1 MNHEY and CDR2 SMNVEV come from the germline V gene (reference sequence). Using immunoSEQ multiplex PCR, the repertoire was profiled, and TCRdb retains in-frame clones only, with some absent. The sample carries some 140,000 clones, about 90% recorded once. This sample was taken from a study of T cell responses to AZD1222 COVID-19 vaccine. Overall study context: Combined were second doses at about 4 or about 12 weeks.

The study, taken as a whole, reports: Spike-specific TCR breadth and depth grew following two AZD1222 doses. Seropositivity was recorded at baseline in only a handful of AZD1222 recipients. Donors were largely white British and mainly female; clonal diversity was possibly underestimated.

The sequence derives from an adult in good health. The material sequenced was peripheral blood, taken on day 0 of AZD1222 vaccination. The rearrangement links TRBV27 to TRBJ1-2; D is undetermined. The CDR3 here is CASSLYGSQYGYTF. Here the CDR3 DNA reads TGTGCCAGCAGTTTATACGGCAGCCAGTATGGCTACACCTTC.